The 30 T cell receptor beta chains in this list originate from one sample, sequenced in a study of cytomegalovirus exposure and HLA in healthy donors. 13 Jbeta primers and 60 Vbeta primers were used for the PCR. Profiled with immunoSEQ multiplex PCR; TCRdb holds only in-frame clones, not every one. The profile shows some 190,000 clones, roughly 87% of them singletons. The sequenced material came from PBMCs. The source of these receptors is a boy between 2 and 10 years old in good health and CMV-seronegative.

The chain links TRBV4-1 to TRBJ1-2, with 8 bases identical to TRBD1. The length of the CDR3 is 14 residues. CDR1 is MGHRA and CDR2 is YSYEKL in the germline V gene. Unmatched junction bases numbered 4, after V lost 4 bases and J lost 3 bases. The CDR3 protein is CASSLEQGDYGYTF. CDR3 DNA sequence: TGCGCCAGCAGCCTTGAACAGGGGGACTATGGCTACACCTTC.

The chain recombines TRBV5-1 with TRBJ2-7; 7 bases line up with TRBD1. Germline V gene sequence: CDR1 SGHRS, CDR2 YFSETQ. The J segment lost 6 bases and the V segment lost 1 base, leaving 7 bases of the junction unmatched. This CDR3 spans 14 amino acids. CDR3 in amino acids: CASSLLTGPSEQYF. CDR3 nucleotides: TGCGCCAGCAGCTTGCTGACAGGGCCCTCCGAGCAGTACTTC.

The chain uses TRBV28 and TRBJ2-1; TRBD1 matches at 8 bases. CDR1 MDHEN and CDR2 SYDVKM come from the germline V gene. This CDR3 has 16 residues. V gave up 2 bases and J gave up 7 bases; unmatched junction bases: 10. The CDR3 here is CASSLPGQGLGNEQFF. The CDR3 DNA follows: TGTGCCAGCAGTTTACCAGGACAGGGTCTGGGGAATGAGCAGTTCTTC.

The CDR3 nucleotides are TGCGCCAGCTTCGGGGCGGGAGGGTACCAAGAGACCCAGTACTTC. Amino acids: CASFGAGGYQETQYF. V usage is TRBV10-2 and J usage is TRBJ2-5; TRBD2 matches 9 bases. J was trimmed by 0 bases and V by 8 bases; bases with no gene match: 7. The CDR3 covers 15 residues. In germline, CDR1 is WSHSY, CDR2 SAAADI.

The V and J genes are TRBV11-3 and TRBJ2-3; 7 bases agree with TRBD2. Trimming took 0 bases from V and 0 from J; bases not matched to a gene: 6. The germline V gene encodes CDR1 SGHNT and CDR2 YENEEA. The CDR3 runs 17 residues. The CDR3 loop reads CASSLDRGAGSTDTQYF. CDR3 sequence (DNA): TGTGCCAGCAGCTTAGACCGGGGAGCGGGGAGCACAGATACGCAGTATTTT.

V and J are TRBV4-2 and TRBJ2-3; 9 bases align to TRBD2. CDR3 length: 17 residues. Germline V gene sequence: CDR1 LGHNA, CDR2 YNFKEQ. With V trimmed by 0 bases and J by 0 bases, 4 bases remained unmatched. Here the CDR3 DNA reads TGTGCCAGCAGCCAAGATCTAGCGGGGAGCAGCACAGATACGCAGTATTTT. Translation: CASSQDLAGSSTDTQYF.

The chain uses TRBV6-1 and TRBJ2-5; D might be TRBD2 (7 bases). Germline CDR1 MNHNS, CDR2 SASEGT. The CDR3 loop spans 14 amino acids. V was clipped by 6 bases and J by 5 bases, with 16 bases between them. CDR3: CASSAVGGRETQYF. CDR3 nucleotide sequence: TGTGCCAGCAGCGCTGTGGGGGGGCGGGAGACCCAGTACTTC.

This chain uses TRBV4-2 with TRBJ1-1; D possibly corresponds to TRBD1 (5 bases). The length of the CDR3 is 14 residues. Trimming shortened V by 3 bases and J by 1 base, and 9 bases separated the two germline ends. Germline assignment: CDR1 LGHNA and CDR2 YNFKEQ. CDR3 bases: TGTGCCAGCAGCCATCCAACAGGGAACACTGAAGCTTTCTTT. Its protein product is CASSHPTGNTEAFF.

The chain carries TRBV5-6 and TRBJ2-3, with 10 bases matching TRBD2. Trimming at V came to 7 bases and at J to 3 bases, leaving 8 bases not matched to a gene. Germline V gene data show CDR1 as SGHDT and CDR2 as YYEEEE. This CDR3 has 15 amino acids. CDR3 in amino acids: CASGERGGPTDTQYF. The DNA for the CDR3 is TGTGCCAGCGGAGAGCGGGGGGGGCCTACAGATACGCAGTATTTT.

This chain links TRBV5-4 with TRBJ1-3; no reliable D call. This CDR3 spans 17 amino acids. V gave up 2 bases and J gave up 0 bases, with 15 bases separating them. Per the germline V gene, CDR1 is SGHNT and CDR2 is YYREEE (reference sequence). DNA of the CDR3: TGTGCCAGCAGCTTCGAGGGAGCAAGTATCTCTGGAAACACCATATATTTT. Translated, it gives CASSFEGASISGNTIYF.

The rearrangement joins TRBV7-9 to TRBJ2-7; possible D gene TRBD2, 5 bases. CDR1 is SEHNR and CDR2 is FQNEAQ in the germline V gene (reference sequence). V was shortened by 11 bases and J by 4 bases, with 27 bases between the two germline ends. The CDR3 runs to 16 residues. This chain's CDR3 is CALSRPQDSAEYEQYF. The CDR3 region has the DNA TGTGCCTTATCACGGCCCCAGGACTCGGCGGAATACGAGCAGTACTTC. Complete variable domain (other parts from reference TRBV7-9 and TRBJ2-7): DTGVSQNPRHKITKRGQNVTFRCDPISEHNRLYWYRQTLGQGPEFLTYFQNEAQLEKSRLLSDRFSAERPKGSFSTLEIQRTEQGDSAMYLCALSRPQDSAEYEQYFGPGTRLTVT.

The chain links TRBV9 to TRBJ2-7; the match to TRBD1 covers 8 bases. CDR1 and CDR2 from the germline V gene are SGDLS and YYNGEE. The CDR3 is 14 amino acids. The ends lost 0 bases at V and 6 bases at J; junction bases unmatched: 5. DNA of the CDR3: TGTGCCAGCAGCGTAGCCTGGACAGGGACCGAGCAGTACTTC. Translating it yields CASSVAWTGTEQYF. Together with reference TRBV9 and TRBJ2-7, the CDR3 gives the full variable domain: DSGVTQTPKHLITATGQRVTLRCSPRSGDLSVYWYQQSLDQGLQFLIQYYNGEERAKGNILERFSAQQFPDLHSELNLSSLELGDSALYFCASSVAWTGTEQYFGPGTRLTVT.

The V and J genes are TRBV10-2 and TRBJ1-5; 10 positions agree with TRBD1. V was pared by 8 bases and J by 0 bases, with 7 bases of the junction left unmatched. The germline V gene has CDR1 WSHSY and CDR2 SAAADI. CDR3 size: 16 residues. The CDR3 DNA reads TGCGCCAGCGCAAGACAGGGGGCTCATAGCAATCAGCCCCAGCATTTT. Its translation: CASARQGAHSNQPQHF.

J is TRBJ2-1 and V is TRBV4-1; D may be TRBD2 (6 bases). The germline gives CDR1 MGHRA, CDR2 YSYEKL. This CDR3 has 16 amino acids. V was trimmed by 0 bases and J by 3 bases, leaving 12 bases between them. The CDR3 protein is CASSQDLAGIYNEQFF. For the CDR3, the DNA is TGCGCCAGCAGCCAAGATTTGGCGGGAATCTACAATGAGCAGTTCTTC.

The genes are TRBV7-2 and TRBJ1-3; D might be TRBD1 (5 bases). CDR1 is SGHTA and CDR2 is FQGNSA in the germline V gene. The CDR3 totals 14 residues. V was cut by 6 bases and J by 0 bases, with 9 bases left in between. The CDR3 DNA reads as TGTGCCAGCAGACTTCAGGGCTCTGGAAACACCATATATTTT. Translation: CASRLQGSGNTIYF.

The rearrangement joins TRBV18 to TRBJ2-7; 8 bases map to TRBD1. Germline V gene sequence: CDR1 KGHSH, CDR2 LQKENI. The J segment lost 2 bases and the V segment lost 2 bases, leaving 2 bases of the junction unmatched. This CDR3 region has 14 residues. This chain's CDR3 is CASSPMDRAYEQYF. The CDR3 bases are TGTGCCAGCTCACCAATGGACAGGGCCTACGAGCAGTACTTC.

V gene TRBV2 combines with J gene TRBJ1-1; maybe TRBD1 (5 bases). The CDR3 runs to 16 residues. V lost 2 bases to trimming and J lost 1 base, with 14 bases between them. Per germline, CDR1 SNHLY and CDR2 FYNNEI. The CDR3 is CASSEQGLGGNTEAFF. CDR3 nucleotides: TGTGCCAGCAGTGAACAGGGTTTGGGAGGGAACACTGAAGCTTTCTTT. Using reference TRBV2 and TRBJ1-1 for the parts outside the CDR3, the full variable domain is EPEVTQTPSHQVTQMGQEVILRCVPISNHLYFYWYRQILGQKVEFLVSFYNNEISEKSEIFDDQFSVERPDGSNFTLKIRSTKLEDSAMYFCASSEQGLGGNTEAFFGQGTRLTVV.

The V call is TRBV5-1, the J call TRBJ1-1; D gene unclear. CDR1 is SGHRS and CDR2 is YFSETQ in the germline V gene. CDR3 length equals 15 residues. The V end lost 0 bases, the J end lost 0 bases, and 9 bases lay between the germline ends. CDR3 amino acids: CASSLASQMNTEAFF. The CDR3, as DNA: TGCGCCAGCAGCTTGGCCTCACAAATGAACACTGAAGCTTTCTTT.

This clone was detected a few times. V is TRBV6-6 and J is TRBJ1-1; D not resolved. V was trimmed by 2 bases and J by 9 bases, leaving 7 bases between them. Germline loops: CDR1 MNHNY, CDR2 SVGAGI (reference sequence). This CDR3 region has 11 residues. The DNA of the CDR3 is TGTGCCAGCAGTTACCGGGAGCAAGCTTTCTTT. Protein product: CASSYREQAFF.

The V gene is TRBV7-9, the J gene TRBJ2-2; D not resolved. Per germline, CDR1 SEHNR and CDR2 FQNEAQ (reference sequence). The CDR3 spans 13 residues. With 5 bases removed from V and 3 bases from J, the gap between germline ends came to 7 bases. The CDR3 loop reads CASSQIHTGELFF. The CDR3 nucleotides read TGTGCCAGCAGCCAGATTCACACCGGGGAGCTGTTTTTT.

The chain is built from TRBV5-1 and TRBJ1-4, with D uncertain. Per germline, CDR1 SGHRS and CDR2 YFSETQ. V dropped 6 bases and J dropped 8 bases, with 14 bases sitting between them. CDR3 length: 13 amino acids. CDR3 nucleotide sequence: TGCGCCAGCAAGGACGGGGATAGCGAAAAACTGTTTTTT. The encoded protein is CASKDGDSEKLFF.

V is TRBV11-2 and J is TRBJ2-1; 8 nucleotides line up with TRBD2. There are 17 residues in the CDR3. V was clipped by 2 bases and J by 3 bases; unmatched bases: 9. Germline values: CDR1 SGHAT, CDR2 FQNNGV. The chain's CDR3 is CASSLSRGGGFYNEQFF. As DNA, the CDR3 is TGTGCCAGCAGCTTAAGCAGAGGCGGGGGGTTCTACAATGAGCAGTTCTTC.

The chain recombines TRBV19 with TRBJ2-5, with TRBD2 matching over 7 bases. The ends lost 1 base at V and 10 bases at J; junction bases unmatched: 3. In germline, CDR1 is LNHDA, CDR2 SQIVND (reference sequence). This CDR3 comprises 12 residues. The chain's CDR3 is CASSIGRGDQYF. DNA for the CDR3: TGTGCCAGTAGTATAGGACGGGGGGACCAGTACTTC.

The chain is built from TRBV13 and TRBJ2-7; the match to TRBD2 covers 7 bases. Looked up from germline, CDR1 is PRHDT and CDR2 is FYEKMQ (reference sequence). V was clipped by 5 bases and J by 0 bases; unmatched bases: 4. The CDR3 has 14 amino acids. The CDR3 DNA sequence: TGTGCCAGCAGCCCCCGGGGGGACTCCTACGAGCAGTACTTC. Its protein product is CASSPRGDSYEQYF.

The chain combines TRBV7-9 with TRBJ1-1; D unresolved. This CDR3 has 13 residues. V shed 0 bases and J shed 11 bases, with 13 bases lying between them. CDR1 SEHNR and CDR2 FQNEAQ come from the germline V gene (reference sequence). CDR3 coding DNA: TGTGCCAGCAGCTTAGCGGAGACCCGATTGGCTTTCTTT. Translating it yields CASSLAETRLAFF.

The chain has TRBV19 and TRBJ2-3, with 8 bases aligning to TRBD2. In germline, CDR1 is LNHDA, CDR2 SQIVND (reference sequence). The CDR3 spans 15 residues. The V segment lost 9 bases and the J segment 3 bases; nucleotides outside the gene matches: 11. CDR3 in DNA: TGTGCCAGCAGCGGGGGCTCTGGGTGGACAGATACGCAGTATTTT. Its protein is CASSGGSGWTDTQYF.

The chain links TRBV18 to TRBJ2-7; D may be TRBD1 (6 bases). V gave up 6 bases and J gave up 1 base, with 10 bases separating them. Germline V gives CDR1 KGHSH, CDR2 LQKENI. The CDR3 loop spans 13 amino acids. The CDR3 reads CASSSGQSYEQYF. The CDR3 coding sequence is TGTGCCAGCTCGTCCGGACAGTCCTACGAGCAGTACTTC.

The chain carries TRBV6-4 and TRBJ1-1, with D uncertain. Germline CDR1 is MRHNA and CDR2 is SNTAGT. V was cut by 3 bases and J by 5 bases, with 10 bases left in between. The CDR3 loop spans 13 amino acids. The CDR3 DNA reads as TGTGCCAGCAGTGAAAAATCGAGTACTGAAGCTTTCTTT. Amino acids: CASSEKSSTEAFF.

CDR3 protein: CASSLALGQGENTEAFF. CDR3 coding DNA: TGCGCCAGCAGCTTGGCCCTGGGACAGGGGGAAAATACTGAAGCTTTCTTT. The J gene is TRBJ1-1, the V gene TRBV5-1; TRBD1 agrees at 11 bases. The CDR3 runs to 17 residues. Germline trimming cut 0 bases from V and 5 bases from J; bases unmatched to any gene: 9. Germline assignment: CDR1 SGHRS and CDR2 YFSETQ.

The genes are TRBV11-1 and TRBJ1-4; D perhaps matches TRBD1 (5 bases). Trimming cost V 3 bases and J 5 bases, with 7 bases left between them. Germline CDR1 SGHAT, CDR2 FQDESV (reference sequence). This CDR3 has 13 amino acids. The CDR3 DNA reads TGTGCCAGCAGCTTCAGGGTGAATGAAAAACTGTTTTTT. Its translation is CASSFRVNEKLFF.